Below, one TCR beta chain is given with its context. These data originate in a study of blood T cell repertoires in COVID-19. This table comes from immunoSEQ multiplex PCR, and its TCRdb copy is limited to in-frame clones, with some not included. The repertoire holds about 35,000 clones, about 90% seen once, with about 9.4% in the top ten. The specimen sequenced was peripheral blood. The TCR originated in an elderly man with active COVID-19.

The CDR3 DNA reads as TGTGCCAGCAGTCAGGGGGCCTATGGCTACACCTTC. Its protein product is CASSQGAYGYTF. V is TRBV28 and J is TRBJ1-2; 8 positions match TRBD1. Germline V gives CDR1 MDHEN, CDR2 SYDVKM. With V trimmed by 5 bases and J by 4 bases, 0 bases remained unmatched. CDR3 length equals 12 residues.